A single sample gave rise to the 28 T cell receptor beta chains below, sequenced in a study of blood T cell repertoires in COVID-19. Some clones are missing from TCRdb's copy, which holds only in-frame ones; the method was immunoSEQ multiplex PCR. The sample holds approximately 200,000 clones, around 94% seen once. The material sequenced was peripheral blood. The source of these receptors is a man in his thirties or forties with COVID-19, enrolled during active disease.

The CDR3 nucleotides are TGTGCCAGCAGTGAGGCGGCTAACTATGGCTACACCTTC. Protein product: CASSEAANYGYTF. The chain is built from TRBV2 and TRBJ1-2; D is unclear. Germline values: CDR1 SNHLY, CDR2 FYNNEI. V was pared by 3 bases and J by 0 bases, with 5 bases between. The CDR3 is 13 amino acids.

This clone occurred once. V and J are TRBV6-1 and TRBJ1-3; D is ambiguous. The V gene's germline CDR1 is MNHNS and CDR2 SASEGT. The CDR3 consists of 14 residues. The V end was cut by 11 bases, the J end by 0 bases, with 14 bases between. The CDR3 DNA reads TGTGCCTCCGCGACGGGAAGCTCTGGAAACACCATATATTTT. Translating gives CASATGSSGNTIYF.

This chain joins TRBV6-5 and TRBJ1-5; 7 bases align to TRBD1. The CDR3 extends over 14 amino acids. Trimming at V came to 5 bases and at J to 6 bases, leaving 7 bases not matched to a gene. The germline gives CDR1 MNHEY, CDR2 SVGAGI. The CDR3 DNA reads TGTGCCAGCAGTACCGGACAGGCTTCTCAGCCCCAGCATTTT. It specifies CASSTGQASQPQHF.

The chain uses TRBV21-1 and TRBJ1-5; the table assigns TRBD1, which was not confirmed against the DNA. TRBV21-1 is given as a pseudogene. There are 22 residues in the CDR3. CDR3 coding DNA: TGTGCCAGCAGCAAAAGGGGCGACGGTGCGGTCCCTCCCTTTGCGAGCAATCAGCCCCAGCATTTT. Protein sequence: CASSKRGDGAVPPFASNQPQHF.

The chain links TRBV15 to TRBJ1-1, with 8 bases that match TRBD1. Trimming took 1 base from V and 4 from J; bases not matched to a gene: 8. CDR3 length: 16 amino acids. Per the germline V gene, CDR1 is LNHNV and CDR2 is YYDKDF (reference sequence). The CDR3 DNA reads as TGTGCCACCAGCAGAGGCTCCCACGACAGGGGCACTGAAGCTTTCTTT. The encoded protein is CATSRGSHDRGTEAFF.

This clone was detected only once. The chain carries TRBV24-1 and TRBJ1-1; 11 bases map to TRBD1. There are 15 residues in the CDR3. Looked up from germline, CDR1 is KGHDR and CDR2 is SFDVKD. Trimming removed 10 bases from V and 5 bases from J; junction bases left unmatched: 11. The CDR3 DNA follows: TGTGCCACATACCGGGACAGGGGGTTGGAAACTGAAGCTTTCTTT. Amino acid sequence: CATYRDRGLETEAFF.

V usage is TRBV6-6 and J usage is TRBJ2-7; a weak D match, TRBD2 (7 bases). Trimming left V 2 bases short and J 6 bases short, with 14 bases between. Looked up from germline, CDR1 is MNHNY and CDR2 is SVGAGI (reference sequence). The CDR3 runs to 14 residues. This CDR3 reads CASSYVTGRAEQYF. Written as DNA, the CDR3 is TGTGCCAGCAGTTACGTAACAGGGAGGGCCGAGCAGTACTTC.

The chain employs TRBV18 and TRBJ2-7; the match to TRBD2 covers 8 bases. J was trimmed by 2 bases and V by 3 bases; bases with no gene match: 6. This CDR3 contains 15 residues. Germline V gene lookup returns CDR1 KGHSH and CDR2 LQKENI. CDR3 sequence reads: CASSPPGLETYEQYF. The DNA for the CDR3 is TGTGCCAGCTCACCCCCGGGACTAGAGACCTACGAGCAGTACTTC.

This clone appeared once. Written as DNA, the CDR3 is TGCGCCAGCTACGGACTAGCGGGGTCCTACGAGCAGTACTTC. Translating it yields CASYGLAGSYEQYF. The rearrangement uses TRBV10-2 and TRBJ2-7; 12 nucleotides align to TRBD2. The V gene end was trimmed by 8 bases and the J gene end by 1 base; junction bases not matched to a gene: 3. The V gene's germline CDR1 is WSHSY and CDR2 SAAADI. The CDR3 sequence is 14 residues long.

Written as DNA, the CDR3 is TGTGCCGCCCAGAGGGTTGCTAACTATGGCTACACCTTC. It translates to CAAQRVANYGYTF. The chain uses TRBV6-5 and TRBJ1-2; no definite D call. Germline loops: CDR1 MNHEY, CDR2 SVGAGI. This CDR3 is built from 13 residues. Trimming removed 11 bases from V and 0 bases from J, with 13 bases in between.

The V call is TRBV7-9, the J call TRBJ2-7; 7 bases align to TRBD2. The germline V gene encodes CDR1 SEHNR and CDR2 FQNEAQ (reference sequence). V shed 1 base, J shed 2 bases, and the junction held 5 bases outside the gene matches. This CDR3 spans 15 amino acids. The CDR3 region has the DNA TGTGCCAGCAGCTTAGGGGCGGGGGTCCCCTACGAGCAGTACTTC. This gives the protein CASSLGAGVPYEQYF.

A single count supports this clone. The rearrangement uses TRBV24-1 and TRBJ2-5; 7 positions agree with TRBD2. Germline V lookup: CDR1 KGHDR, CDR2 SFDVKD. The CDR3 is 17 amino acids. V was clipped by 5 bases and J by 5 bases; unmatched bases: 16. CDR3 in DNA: TGTGCCACCAGTGCGTTCCGTGGGGCGGGAGAGCGGGAGACCCAGTACTTC. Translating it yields CATSAFRGAGERETQYF.

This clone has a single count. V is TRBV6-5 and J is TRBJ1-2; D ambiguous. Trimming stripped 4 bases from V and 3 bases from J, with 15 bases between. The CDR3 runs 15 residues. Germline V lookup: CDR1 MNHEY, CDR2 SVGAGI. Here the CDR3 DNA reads TGTGCCAGCAGTTGGTCGTCGGGGAATTACTATGGCTACACCTTC. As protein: CASSWSSGNYYGYTF.

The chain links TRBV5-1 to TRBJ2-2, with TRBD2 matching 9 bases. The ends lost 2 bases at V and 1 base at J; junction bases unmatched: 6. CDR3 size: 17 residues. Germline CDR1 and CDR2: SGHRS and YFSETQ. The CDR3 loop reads CASSFSPSGVNTGELFF. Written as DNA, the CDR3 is TGCGCCAGCAGCTTCTCGCCTAGCGGGGTGAACACCGGGGAGCTGTTTTTT.

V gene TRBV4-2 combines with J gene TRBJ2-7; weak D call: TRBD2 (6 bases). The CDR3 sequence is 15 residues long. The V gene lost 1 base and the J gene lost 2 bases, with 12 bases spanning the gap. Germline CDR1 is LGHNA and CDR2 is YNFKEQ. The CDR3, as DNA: TGTGCCAGCAGCCAAGTGGTGGGGGGAGCCTACGAGCAGTACTTC. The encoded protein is CASSQVVGGAYEQYF.

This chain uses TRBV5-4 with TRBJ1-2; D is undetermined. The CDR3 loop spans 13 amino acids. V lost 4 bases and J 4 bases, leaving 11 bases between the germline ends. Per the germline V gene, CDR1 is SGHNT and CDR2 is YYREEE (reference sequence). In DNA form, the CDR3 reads TGTGCCAGCAGCCAACGCAGTCCCTATGGCTACACCTTC. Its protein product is CASSQRSPYGYTF.

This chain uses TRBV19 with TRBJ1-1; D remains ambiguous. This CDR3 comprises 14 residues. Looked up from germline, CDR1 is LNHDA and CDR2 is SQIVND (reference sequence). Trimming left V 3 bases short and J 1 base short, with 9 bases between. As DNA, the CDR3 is TGTGCCAGTAGTATCACCCACTCGAACACTGAAGCTTTCTTT. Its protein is CASSITHSNTEAFF.

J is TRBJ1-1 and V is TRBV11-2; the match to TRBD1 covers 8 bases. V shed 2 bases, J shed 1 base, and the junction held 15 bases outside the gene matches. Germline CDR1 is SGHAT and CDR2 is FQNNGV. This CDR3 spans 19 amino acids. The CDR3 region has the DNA TGTGCCAGCAGCTTATCGGACAACCACCGGGACAGGCGGAACACTGAAGCTTTCTTT. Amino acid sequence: CASSLSDNHRDRRNTEAFF.

The CDR3 DNA reads TGTGCCAGCAGCGTAGCTGGGTCAGGGGTACGGACTGAAGCTTTCTTT. Residues: CASSVAGSGVRTEAFF. V usage is TRBV9 and J usage is TRBJ1-1, with D perhaps TRBD1 (6 bases). The V end lost 0 bases, the J end lost 5 bases, and 17 bases lay between the germline ends. CDR1 is SGDLS, CDR2 YYNGEE, per germline. This CDR3 region has 16 residues. The variable domain in full, completed from reference TRBV9 and TRBJ1-1, reads DSGVTQTPKHLITATGQRVTLRCSPRSGDLSVYWYQQSLDQGLQFLIQYYNGEERAKGNILERFSAQQFPDLHSELNLSSLELGDSALYFCASSVAGSGVRTEAFFGQGTRLTVV.

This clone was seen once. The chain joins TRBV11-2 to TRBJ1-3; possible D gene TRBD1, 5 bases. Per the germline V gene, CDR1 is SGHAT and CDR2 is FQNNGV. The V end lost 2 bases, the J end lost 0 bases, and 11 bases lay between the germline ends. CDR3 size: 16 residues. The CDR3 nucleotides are TGTGCCAGCAGCTTACAGGGCGGGATCTCTGGAAACACCATATATTTT. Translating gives CASSLQGGISGNTIYF.

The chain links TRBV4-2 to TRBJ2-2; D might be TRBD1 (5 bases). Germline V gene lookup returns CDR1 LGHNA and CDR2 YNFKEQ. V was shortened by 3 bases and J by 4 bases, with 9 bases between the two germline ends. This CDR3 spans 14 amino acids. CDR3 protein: CASSHYRLTGELFF. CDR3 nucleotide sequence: TGTGCCAGCAGCCACTACAGGCTCACCGGGGAGCTGTTTTTT.

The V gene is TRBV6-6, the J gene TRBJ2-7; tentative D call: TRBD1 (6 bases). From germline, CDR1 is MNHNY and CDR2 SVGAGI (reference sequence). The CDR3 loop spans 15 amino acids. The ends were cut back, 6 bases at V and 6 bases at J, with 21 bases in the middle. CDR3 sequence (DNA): TGTGCCAGCAGACATAGGGGTGCCCAAGGGGGCGAGCAGTACTTC. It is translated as CASRHRGAQGGEQYF.

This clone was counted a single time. This CDR3 reads CASSPRQGIITGNTIYF. CDR3 DNA: TGTGCCAGCAGTCCTAGACAGGGGATTATTACAGGAAACACCATATATTTT. The chain uses TRBV28 and TRBJ1-3; 8 bases are a match to TRBD1. The length of the CDR3 is 17 residues. After removal of 5 bases from V and 4 bases from J, the junction contained 13 bases not matched to a gene. Germline-derived CDR1 and CDR2 are MDHEN and SYDVKM. The full variable domain, in which reference TRBV28 and TRBJ1-3 provide the parts outside the CDR3, is DVKVTQSSRYLVKRTGEKVFLECVQDMDHENMFWYRQDPGLGLRLIYFSYDVKMKEKGDIPEGYSVSREKKERFSLILESASTNQTSMYLCASSPRQGIITGNTIYFGEGSWLTVV.

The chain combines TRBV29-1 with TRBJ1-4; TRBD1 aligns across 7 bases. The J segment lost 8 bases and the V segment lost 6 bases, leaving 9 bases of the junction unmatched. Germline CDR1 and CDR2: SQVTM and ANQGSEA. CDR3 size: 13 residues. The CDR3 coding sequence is TGCAGCGTCACAGGGGTACAGGAGGAAAAACTGTTTTTT. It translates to CSVTGVQEEKLFF.

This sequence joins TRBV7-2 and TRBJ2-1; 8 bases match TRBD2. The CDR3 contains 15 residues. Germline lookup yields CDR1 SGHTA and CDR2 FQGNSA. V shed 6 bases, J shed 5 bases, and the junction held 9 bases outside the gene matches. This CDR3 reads CASSLTGGDHNEQFF. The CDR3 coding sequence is TGTGCCAGCAGTTTGACGGGGGGGGACCACAATGAGCAGTTCTTC.

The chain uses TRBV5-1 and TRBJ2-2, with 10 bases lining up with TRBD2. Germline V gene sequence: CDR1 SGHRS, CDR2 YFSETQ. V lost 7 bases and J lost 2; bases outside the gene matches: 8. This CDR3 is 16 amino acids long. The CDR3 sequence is CASGLPSGGNTGELFF. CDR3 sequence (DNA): TGCGCCAGCGGCCTCCCTAGCGGGGGAAACACCGGGGAGCTGTTTTTT. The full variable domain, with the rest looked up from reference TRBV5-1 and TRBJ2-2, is KAGVTQTPRYLIKTRGQQVTLSCSPISGHRSVSWYQQTPGQGLQFLFEYFSETQRNKGNFPGRFSGRQFSNSRSEMNVSTLELGDSALYLCASGLPSGGNTGELFFGEGSRLTVL.

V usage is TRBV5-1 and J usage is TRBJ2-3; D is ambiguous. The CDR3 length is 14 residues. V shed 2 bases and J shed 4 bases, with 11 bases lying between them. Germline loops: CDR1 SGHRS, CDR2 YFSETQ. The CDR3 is CASSFPVSPDTQYF. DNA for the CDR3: TGCGCCAGCAGCTTCCCGGTTAGTCCAGATACGCAGTATTTT.

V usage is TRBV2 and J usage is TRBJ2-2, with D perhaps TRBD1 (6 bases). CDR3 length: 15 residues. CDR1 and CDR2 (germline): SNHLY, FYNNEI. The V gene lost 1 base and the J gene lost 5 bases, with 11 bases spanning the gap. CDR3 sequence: CASSEEQGRTGELFF. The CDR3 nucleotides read TGTGCCAGCAGTGAAGAACAGGGAAGAACCGGGGAGCTGTTTTTT. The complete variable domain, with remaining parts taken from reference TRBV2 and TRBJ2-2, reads EPEVTQTPSHQVTQMGQEVILRCVPISNHLYFYWYRQILGQKVEFLVSFYNNEISEKSEIFDDQFSVERPDGSNFTLKIRSTKLEDSAMYFCASSEEQGRTGELFFGEGSRLTVL.